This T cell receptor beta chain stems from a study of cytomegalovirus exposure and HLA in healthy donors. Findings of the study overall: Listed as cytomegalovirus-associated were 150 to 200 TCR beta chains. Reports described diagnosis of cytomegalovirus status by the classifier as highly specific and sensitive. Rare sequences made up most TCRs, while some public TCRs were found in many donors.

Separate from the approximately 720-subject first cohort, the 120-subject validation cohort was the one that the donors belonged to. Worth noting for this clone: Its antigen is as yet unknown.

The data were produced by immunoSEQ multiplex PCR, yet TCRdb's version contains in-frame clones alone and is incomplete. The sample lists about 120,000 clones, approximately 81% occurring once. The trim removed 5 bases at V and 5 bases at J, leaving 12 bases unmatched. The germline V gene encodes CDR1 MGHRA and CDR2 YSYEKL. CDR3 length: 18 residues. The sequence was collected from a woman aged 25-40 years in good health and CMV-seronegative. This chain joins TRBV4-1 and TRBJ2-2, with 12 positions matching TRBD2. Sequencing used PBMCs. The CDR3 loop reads CASSSWTSGIGSTGELFF. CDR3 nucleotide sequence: TGCGCCAGCAGCTCCTGGACTAGCGGGATTGGGAGTACCGGGGAGCTGTTTTTT.